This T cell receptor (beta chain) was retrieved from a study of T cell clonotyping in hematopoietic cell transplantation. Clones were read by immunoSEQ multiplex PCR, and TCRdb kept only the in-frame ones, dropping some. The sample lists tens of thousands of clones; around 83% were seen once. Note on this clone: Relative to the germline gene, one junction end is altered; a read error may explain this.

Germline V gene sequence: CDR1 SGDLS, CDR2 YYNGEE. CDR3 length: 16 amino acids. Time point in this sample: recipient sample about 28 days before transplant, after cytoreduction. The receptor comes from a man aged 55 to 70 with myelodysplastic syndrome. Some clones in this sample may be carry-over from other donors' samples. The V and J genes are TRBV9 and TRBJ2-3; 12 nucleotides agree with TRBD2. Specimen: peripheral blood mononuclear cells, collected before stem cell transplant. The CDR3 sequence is CANSPTSGGYGDTQYF. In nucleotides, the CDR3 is TGTGCCAACAGCCCCACTAGCGGGGGGTATGGAGATACGCAGTATTTT. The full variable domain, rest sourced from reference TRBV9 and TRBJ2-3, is DSGVTQTPKHLITATGQRVTLRCSPRSGDLSVYWYQQSLDQGLQFLIQYYNGEERAKGNILERFSAQQFPDLHSELNLSSLELGDSALYFCANSPTSGGYGDTQYFGPGTRLTVL.